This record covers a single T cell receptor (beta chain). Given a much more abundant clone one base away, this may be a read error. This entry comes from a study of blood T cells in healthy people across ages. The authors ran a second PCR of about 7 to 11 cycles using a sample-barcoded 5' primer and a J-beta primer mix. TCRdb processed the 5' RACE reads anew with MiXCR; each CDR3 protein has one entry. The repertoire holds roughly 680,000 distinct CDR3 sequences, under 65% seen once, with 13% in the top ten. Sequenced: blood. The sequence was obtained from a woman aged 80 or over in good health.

For the CDR3, the DNA is TGTGCCAGCAGTCTCCTAGAGCAGTACTTC. Its translation: CASSLLEQYF. V usage is TRBV12-3 or TRBV12-4 and J usage is TRBJ2-5; D gene uncertain. V was shortened by 5 bases and J by 11 bases, with 9 bases between the two germline ends. There are 10 residues in the CDR3.